Listed below are T cell receptor beta chains from one sample, sequenced in a study of control samples from healthy donors and cancer patients. The protocol was immunoSEQ multiplex PCR, while the TCRdb copy is restricted to in-frame clones and leaves out a portion. This table has roughly 130,000 clones, around 94% appearing once. The sample comprised PBMCs. Source of these receptors: a man between 60 and 75 years old with colorectal cancer. The CDR3 runs from the conserved cysteine through the conserved F or W. The order of the fields is clone size, D gene, J gene, V gene, CDR3 DNA, CDR3 protein. The D gene is left open where the match is weak. Part of the rows lack a size; the others show once, few, many or a class for expanded clones.

clone_size: -
d_call: -
j_call: TRBJ2-5
v_call: TRBV9
cdr3_nt: TGTGCCAGCAGCCGAGACGAGGTGGAGACCCAGTACTTC
cdr3_aa: CASSRDEVETQYF

clone_size: -
d_call: -
j_call: TRBJ2-3
v_call: TRBV5-1
cdr3_nt: TGCGCCAGCAGCTTAGGGTTTAGCACAGATACGCAGTATTTT
cdr3_aa: CASSLGFSTDTQYF

clone_size: -
d_call: TRBD1
j_call: TRBJ2-7
v_call: TRBV11-2
cdr3_nt: TGTGCCAGCAGCTTAGATCTGAGGACAGGCCACGAGCAGTACTTC
cdr3_aa: CASSLDLRTGHEQYF

clone_size: -
d_call: -
j_call: TRBJ1-2
v_call: TRBV19
cdr3_nt: TGTGCCAGTACCCTGCTGGGGGCCCTTTATGGTGGCTACACCTTC
cdr3_aa: CASTLLGALYGGYTF

clone_size: -
d_call: TRBD2
j_call: TRBJ2-7
v_call: TRBV5-3
cdr3_nt: TGTGCCAGAAGCGTTGGGACTAGCGGAACCTACGAGCAGTACTTC
cdr3_aa: CARSVGTSGTYEQYF

clone_size: -
d_call: -
j_call: TRBJ2-1
v_call: TRBV27
cdr3_nt: TGTGCCAGCAGTTTAGGGCCTGACGCCTACAATGAGCAGTTCTTC
cdr3_aa: CASSLGPDAYNEQFF

clone_size: few
d_call: -
j_call: TRBJ2-7
v_call: TRBV30
cdr3_nt: TGTGCCTGGAGTGTACCTAGGGACCCCTACGAGCAGTACTTC
cdr3_aa: CAWSVPRDPYEQYF

clone_size: once
d_call: -
j_call: TRBJ1-3
v_call: TRBV19
cdr3_nt: TGTGCCAGTAGTACCCCCGGACGCACTGCCACCATATATTTT
cdr3_aa: CASSTPGRTATIYF

clone_size: -
d_call: -
j_call: TRBJ1-5
v_call: TRBV30
cdr3_nt: TGTGCCTGGACCACCCAGGGAGATCAGCCCCAGCATTTT
cdr3_aa: CAWTTQGDQPQHF

clone_size: -
d_call: -
j_call: TRBJ1-4
v_call: TRBV5-1
cdr3_nt: TGCGCCAGCAGCCGAGAGGGAACTAATGAAAAACTGTTTTTT
cdr3_aa: CASSREGTNEKLFF

clone_size: once
d_call: -
j_call: TRBJ2-1
v_call: TRBV10-2
cdr3_nt: TGCGCCAGCAGTGAGGACTCCTACAATGAGCAGTTCTTC
cdr3_aa: CASSEDSYNEQFF

clone_size: -
d_call: TRBD1
j_call: TRBJ1-5
v_call: TRBV5-4
cdr3_nt: TGTGCCAGCAGCCCGGGACAGCATCAGCCCCAGCATTTT
cdr3_aa: CASSPGQHQPQHF

clone_size: -
d_call: -
j_call: TRBJ1-2
v_call: TRBV11-2
cdr3_nt: TGTGCCAGCAGCTCCACGACGGTTAACTATGGCTACACCTTC
cdr3_aa: CASSSTTVNYGYTF

clone_size: -
d_call: -
j_call: TRBJ2-3
v_call: TRBV7-8
cdr3_nt: TGTGCCAGCAGCCCTTACCCCGGGGTAACTAGCACAGATACGCAGTATTTT
cdr3_aa: CASSPYPGVTSTDTQYF

clone_size: -
d_call: -
j_call: TRBJ1-4
v_call: TRBV7-9
cdr3_nt: TGTGCCAGCAGCTCGGCCACGTCCAGGGACGGGGATGAAAAACTGTTTTTT
cdr3_aa: CASSSATSRDGDEKLFF

clone_size: -
d_call: -
j_call: TRBJ2-7
v_call: TRBV5-1
cdr3_nt: TGCGCCAGCAGCTTGGTTGGCACGGTTCACGAGCAGTACTTC
cdr3_aa: CASSLVGTVHEQYF

clone_size: -
d_call: TRBD1
j_call: TRBJ2-7
v_call: TRBV5-6
cdr3_nt: TGTGCCAGCAGCCATTGGACAGGGGGACTCGAGCAGTACTTC
cdr3_aa: CASSHWTGGLEQYF

clone_size: -
d_call: -
j_call: TRBJ1-2
v_call: TRBV5-4
cdr3_nt: TGTGCCAGCAGGCGGGGGGGGAGCGGCTACACCTTC
cdr3_aa: CASRRGGSGYTF

clone_size: -
d_call: -
j_call: TRBJ1-3
v_call: TRBV6-5
cdr3_nt: TGTGCCAGCAGTTACTCCGGTCACCCGGGCCACACCATATATTTT
cdr3_aa: CASSYSGHPGHTIYF

clone_size: once
d_call: TRBD1
j_call: TRBJ1-5
v_call: TRBV6-5
cdr3_nt: TGTGCCAGCAGTTACTCAGGGACAGCAAACCAGCCCCAGCATTTT
cdr3_aa: CASSYSGTANQPQHF

clone_size: -
d_call: -
j_call: TRBJ1-6
v_call: TRBV5-1
cdr3_nt: TGCGCCAGCAGCTTGGCCGGGGGGCGAGGGTCACCCCTCCACTTT
cdr3_aa: CASSLAGGRGSPLHF

clone_size: -
d_call: TRBD1
j_call: TRBJ1-1
v_call: TRBV4-1
cdr3_nt: TGCGCCAGCAGCCAAGATCTCAGGGGGGATGGTCCGGGATTAAGAGCTTTCTTT
cdr3_aa: CASSQDLRGDGPGLRAFF

clone_size: -
d_call: -
j_call: TRBJ2-1
v_call: TRBV9
cdr3_nt: TGTGCCAGCAGCGTAGAAGGTAGCGGTTACAATGAGCAGTTCTTC
cdr3_aa: CASSVEGSGYNEQFF

clone_size: -
d_call: -
j_call: TRBJ1-3
v_call: TRBV5-6
cdr3_nt: TGTGCCAGCAGCTTGAGCTGGACCCTCTCTGGAAACACCATATATTTT
cdr3_aa: CASSLSWTLSGNTIYF

clone_size: -
d_call: TRBD2
j_call: TRBJ2-1
v_call: TRBV7-7
cdr3_nt: TGTGCCAGCAGCCGGACTAGCGGGGGATATGAGCAGTTCTTC
cdr3_aa: CASSRTSGGYEQFF

clone_size: -
d_call: -
j_call: TRBJ1-3
v_call: TRBV6-5
cdr3_nt: TGTGCCAGCACCCAAGTCAGTACCCTTGGGGGCACCATATATTTT
cdr3_aa: CASTQVSTLGGTIYF

clone_size: -
d_call: TRBD1
j_call: TRBJ1-4
v_call: TRBV28
cdr3_nt: TGTGCCAGCAGTTTATTGCAGGGGGCGCATGAAAAACTGTTTTTT
cdr3_aa: CASSLLQGAHEKLFF

clone_size: -
d_call: TRBD2
j_call: TRBJ2-1
v_call: TRBV6-1
cdr3_nt: TGTGCCAGCAGTGCACAGCGGGGGGGGTCGTACAATGAGCAGTTCTTC
cdr3_aa: CASSAQRGGSYNEQFF

clone_size: -
d_call: TRBD1
j_call: TRBJ1-6
v_call: TRBV30
cdr3_nt: TGTGCCTGGAGTAGGTGGGTAGGGACAGGCGCTTCACCCCTCCACTTT
cdr3_aa: CAWSRWVGTGASPLHF

clone_size: -
d_call: -
j_call: TRBJ2-3
v_call: TRBV2
cdr3_nt: TGTGCCAGCAGTGAGGGCACAGATACGCAGTATTTT
cdr3_aa: CASSEGTDTQYF

clone_size: -
d_call: -
j_call: TRBJ2-1
v_call: TRBV28
cdr3_nt: TGTGCCAGCAATCCTGCCGGGTGGGGGGACTACAATGAGCAGTTCTTC
cdr3_aa: CASNPAGWGDYNEQFF

clone_size: -
d_call: -
j_call: TRBJ2-1
v_call: TRBV21-1
cdr3_nt: TGTGCCAGCAGCAGAGGGTTAATTAGCGGTGCCCCCCGCAATGAGCAGTTCTTC
cdr3_aa: CASSRGLISGAPRNEQFF

clone_size: once
d_call: -
j_call: TRBJ1-3
v_call: TRBV9
cdr3_nt: TGTGCCAGCAGCCCCGAGGGAGGGGCGCGAGGAAACACCATATATTTT
cdr3_aa: CASSPEGGARGNTIYF

clone_size: -
d_call: -
j_call: TRBJ1-1
v_call: TRBV27
cdr3_nt: TGTGCCAGCAGTTCAAGAGGAGGGATCACTGAAGCTTTCTTT
cdr3_aa: CASSSRGGITEAFF

clone_size: -
d_call: TRBD1
j_call: TRBJ1-5
v_call: TRBV19
cdr3_nt: TGTGCCAGTATTAAGTTAGGGGGCGCGAACTACCAGCCCCAGCATTTT
cdr3_aa: CASIKLGGANYQPQHF

clone_size: -
d_call: -
j_call: TRBJ2-7
v_call: TRBV6-6
cdr3_nt: TGTGCCAGCAGTTTCTCCAGGGGCTCAACCTACGAGCAGTACTTC
cdr3_aa: CASSFSRGSTYEQYF

clone_size: -
d_call: -
j_call: TRBJ1-1
v_call: TRBV6-1
cdr3_nt: TGTGCCAGCAGTGAAGGGGCAGGGGCCAACACTGAAGCTTTCTTT
cdr3_aa: CASSEGAGANTEAFF

clone_size: -
d_call: -
j_call: TRBJ2-1
v_call: TRBV9
cdr3_nt: TGTGCCAGCAGCTCGGGGGACTCCTACAATGAGCAGTTCTTC
cdr3_aa: CASSSGDSYNEQFF

clone_size: -
d_call: -
j_call: TRBJ1-2
v_call: TRBV21-1
cdr3_nt: TGTGCCAGCAGCAAAGCCTTAAGCACAGTTTATGGCTACACCTTC
cdr3_aa: CASSKALSTVYGYTF

clone_size: -
d_call: TRBD1
j_call: TRBJ2-7
v_call: TRBV7-2
cdr3_nt: TGTGCCAGCAGCCCTCGGACAGGGACCTACGAGCAGTACTTC
cdr3_aa: CASSPRTGTYEQYF

clone_size: -
d_call: -
j_call: TRBJ2-7
v_call: TRBV5-1
cdr3_nt: TGCGCCAGCAGCTTCGGCCGCTCCTACGAGCAGTACTTC
cdr3_aa: CASSFGRSYEQYF

clone_size: -
d_call: TRBD1
j_call: TRBJ2-2
v_call: TRBV24-1
cdr3_nt: TGTGCCACCAGTGATACAGGGGTAAACGGGGAGCTGTTTTTT
cdr3_aa: CATSDTGVNGELFF

clone_size: -
d_call: -
j_call: TRBJ2-1
v_call: TRBV3-1/TRBV3-2
cdr3_nt: TGTGCCAGCAGCCAAGTTTTAGTCAGGGTCAATGAGCAGTTCTTC
cdr3_aa: CASSQVLVRVNEQFF

clone_size: -
d_call: -
j_call: TRBJ2-7
v_call: TRBV28
cdr3_nt: TGTGCCAGCAGCGGCTCCTACGAGCAGTACTTC
cdr3_aa: CASSGSYEQYF

clone_size: -
d_call: -
j_call: TRBJ2-7
v_call: TRBV6-4
cdr3_nt: TGTGCCAGCAGAAACCGGGACGCCACCTACGAGCAGTACTTC
cdr3_aa: CASRNRDATYEQYF

clone_size: -
d_call: TRBD1
j_call: TRBJ2-1
v_call: TRBV27
cdr3_nt: TGTGCCAGCAGTCCCGGGACAGGGGGAGTCAATGAGCAGTTCTTC
cdr3_aa: CASSPGTGGVNEQFF

clone_size: -
d_call: TRBD1
j_call: TRBJ1-2
v_call: TRBV5-1
cdr3_nt: TGCGCCAGCAGCTCGGGACAGGCGAACTATGGCTACACCTTC
cdr3_aa: CASSSGQANYGYTF

clone_size: -
d_call: -
j_call: TRBJ2-3
v_call: TRBV14
cdr3_nt: TGTGCCAGCAGCCAGCATGGGGTAGTTATAGATACGCAGTATTTT
cdr3_aa: CASSQHGVVIDTQYF